Listed below are T cell receptor beta chains from one sample, sequenced in a study of cytomegalovirus exposure and HLA in healthy donors. TCRdb's table, derived via immunoSEQ multiplex PCR, lists solely in-frame clones and lacks some. The sample has more than 95,000 clones. The sequenced material came from PBMCs. These receptors were taken from a man aged 18 to 30 in good health and CMV-seronegative. Each CDR3 is given with its conserved first and last residue. Each record gives: V gene, J gene, D gene, CDR3 DNA, CDR3 protein. The D gene is left open where the match is weak.

V gene: TRBV6-5; J gene: TRBJ2-1; D gene: .; CDR3 DNA: TGTGCCAGCAGCGTCTACAATGAGCAGTTCTTC; CDR3 protein: CASSVYNEQFF
V gene: TRBV5-5; J gene: TRBJ1-3; D gene: .; CDR3 DNA: TGTGCCAGCAGCGGTGGGCGAGCTCTGGGTGGAAACACCATATATTTT; CDR3 protein: CASSGGRALGGNTIYF
V gene: TRBV19; J gene: TRBJ1-1; D gene: .; CDR3 DNA: TGTGCCTGTTCGCGGGCAGGTCTACCTAACACTGAAGCTTTCTTT; CDR3 protein: CACSRAGLPNTEAFF
V gene: TRBV7-9; J gene: TRBJ1-4; D gene: .; CDR3 DNA: TGTGCCAGCCTGGGCAGGGAGGCAAGTGAAAAACTGTTTTTT; CDR3 protein: CASLGREASEKLFF
V gene: TRBV5-1; J gene: TRBJ2-1; D gene: TRBD2; CDR3 DNA: TGCGCCAGCAGCCCAGGGAGCGGACTAGCGGCCAATGAGCAGTTCTTC; CDR3 protein: CASSPGSGLAANEQFF
V gene: TRBV18; J gene: TRBJ2-2; D gene: .; CDR3 DNA: TGTGCCAGCTCACACCGGACAGCGAACACCGGGGAGCTGTTTTTT; CDR3 protein: CASSHRTANTGELFF
V gene: TRBV19; J gene: TRBJ1-2; D gene: .; CDR3 DNA: TGTGCCAGTAGTTTACCGTCGCGCTCGGGCTACACCTTC; CDR3 protein: CASSLPSRSGYTF
V gene: TRBV6-1; J gene: TRBJ2-1; D gene: TRBD1; CDR3 DNA: TGTGCCAGCAGCCACGGACAGGGGCGAAACAATGAGCAGTTCTTC; CDR3 protein: CASSHGQGRNNEQFF
V gene: TRBV5-4; J gene: TRBJ1-1; D gene: .; CDR3 DNA: TGTGCCAGCAGCTCCACAGGGAACACTGAAGCTTTCTTT; CDR3 protein: CASSSTGNTEAFF
V gene: TRBV28; J gene: TRBJ2-6; D gene: .; CDR3 DNA: TGTGCCAGCAGAAGACCTACAGGGTCTCGCTCTGGGGCCAACGTCCTGACTTTC; CDR3 protein: CASRRPTGSRSGANVLTF
V gene: TRBV5-6; J gene: TRBJ2-1; D gene: .; CDR3 DNA: TGTGCCAGCAGCTTGGGCAGGCGGGTCACCTACAATGAGCAGTTCTTC; CDR3 protein: CASSLGRRVTYNEQFF
V gene: TRBV7-9; J gene: TRBJ2-3; D gene: TRBD1; CDR3 DNA: TGTGCCAGCAGCCCGGGACAGGGGAGCACAGATACGCAGTATTTT; CDR3 protein: CASSPGQGSTDTQYF
V gene: TRBV10-1; J gene: TRBJ2-7; D gene: TRBD2; CDR3 DNA: TGCGCCAGCACCGATTGGGGACTAGCCTACGAGCAGTACTTC; CDR3 protein: CASTDWGLAYEQYF
V gene: TRBV30; J gene: TRBJ1-1; D gene: TRBD1; CDR3 DNA: TGTGCCTGGATGGGACAGCATAACACTGAAGCTTTCTTT; CDR3 protein: CAWMGQHNTEAFF
V gene: TRBV4-1; J gene: TRBJ1-1; D gene: .; CDR3 DNA: TGCGCCAGCAGCCAGAGGACTACAGGGAACACTGAAGCTTTCTTT; CDR3 protein: CASSQRTTGNTEAFF
V gene: TRBV7-8; J gene: TRBJ1-1; D gene: .; CDR3 DNA: TGTGCCAGCAGCTTAATAGGTAGGGGATGGGTCACTGAAGCTTTCTTT; CDR3 protein: CASSLIGRGWVTEAFF
V gene: TRBV10-3; J gene: TRBJ2-1; D gene: TRBD2; CDR3 DNA: TGTGCCACCCGATCCGGGACTAGCGGGTACAATGAGCAGTTCTTC; CDR3 protein: CATRSGTSGYNEQFF
V gene: TRBV5-1; J gene: TRBJ2-7; D gene: .; CDR3 DNA: TGCGCCAGCAGCTTCCCAGGGGTCTCCTACGAGCAGTACTTC; CDR3 protein: CASSFPGVSYEQYF
V gene: TRBV6-5; J gene: TRBJ2-7; D gene: .; CDR3 DNA: TGTGCCAGCAGACCCAGGGGTAGTACCTACGAGCAGTACTTC; CDR3 protein: CASRPRGSTYEQYF
V gene: TRBV11-2; J gene: TRBJ2-7; D gene: TRBD1; CDR3 DNA: TGTGCCAGCAGCTTAGGAGGGGGCAGGAGCTCCTACGAGCAGTACTTC; CDR3 protein: CASSLGGGRSSYEQYF
V gene: TRBV6-5; J gene: TRBJ2-7; D gene: .; CDR3 DNA: TGTGCCAGCAGTCGAATCGGGGGCTCCTACGAGCAGTACTTC; CDR3 protein: CASSRIGGSYEQYF
V gene: TRBV20-1; J gene: TRBJ2-7; D gene: .; CDR3 DNA: TGCAGTGGGGGGGTGACCTACGAGCAGTACTTC; CDR3 protein: CSGGVTYEQYF
V gene: TRBV9; J gene: TRBJ1-2; D gene: .; CDR3 DNA: TGTGCCAGCAGCCGGTTTAGTAATTTTAATGGCTACACCTTC; CDR3 protein: CASSRFSNFNGYTF
V gene: TRBV6-5; J gene: TRBJ1-3; D gene: .; CDR3 DNA: TGTGCCAGCAGCCGCGGGGGGCTTAAAGGAAACACCATATATTTT; CDR3 protein: CASSRGGLKGNTIYF
V gene: TRBV5-4; J gene: TRBJ2-2; D gene: TRBD1; CDR3 DNA: TGTGCCAGCAGCCACAGGGGACGGAACACCGGGGAGCTGTTTTTT; CDR3 protein: CASSHRGRNTGELFF
V gene: TRBV30; J gene: TRBJ2-1; D gene: TRBD2; CDR3 DNA: TGTGCCTGGAGCGGGTCTAGCGGGAGGGGGAATGAGCAGTTCTTC; CDR3 protein: CAWSGSSGRGNEQFF
V gene: TRBV19; J gene: TRBJ1-1; D gene: .; CDR3 DNA: TGTGCCAGTACCATCGCGGGGAGACAGAACACTGAAGCTTTCTTT; CDR3 protein: CASTIAGRQNTEAFF
V gene: TRBV30; J gene: TRBJ2-7; D gene: .; CDR3 DNA: TGTGCCTGGAGTTACAGCTCCTACGAGCAGTACTTC; CDR3 protein: CAWSYSSYEQYF
V gene: TRBV6-1; J gene: TRBJ1-1; D gene: TRBD1; CDR3 DNA: TGTGCCAGCAGCAGGACAGGGTCGAACACTGAAGCTTTCTTT; CDR3 protein: CASSRTGSNTEAFF
V gene: TRBV7-9; J gene: TRBJ2-2; D gene: .; CDR3 DNA: TGTGCCAGCAGCTTAACCCCGGGAGCAATACCGGGGGAGCTGTTTTTT; CDR3 protein: CASSLTPGAIPGELFF
V gene: TRBV6-5; J gene: TRBJ2-7; D gene: TRBD1; CDR3 DNA: TGTGCCAGCAGTTCGGACAGGGGGCCTTACGAGCAGTACTTC; CDR3 protein: CASSSDRGPYEQYF
V gene: TRBV9; J gene: TRBJ2-2; D gene: TRBD2; CDR3 DNA: TGTGCCAGCAGCGTAGGGGAGGGCAGGAATTCGTACACCGGGGAGCTGTTTTTT; CDR3 protein: CASSVGEGRNSYTGELFF
V gene: TRBV28; J gene: TRBJ2-7; D gene: .; CDR3 DNA: TGTGCCAGCAGCCTCGGGGGTAGCTCGGCCGAGCAGTACTTC; CDR3 protein: CASSLGGSSAEQYF